These 17 T cell receptor beta chains came from one sample sequenced in a study of cytomegalovirus exposure and HLA in healthy donors (TCRdb year 2017). The library was made by the immunoSEQ multiplex PCR assay. For the multiplex PCR, a mixture combining 60 forward primers for TCR Vbeta segments and 13 reverse primers for TCR Jbeta segments was used. TCRdb mirrors the immuneACCESS table, restricted to in-frame sequences. Some clones are absent from its copies; in checked studies, under half trace to an unresolved V gene, and the reason for the others is unknown. This sample is represented by about 120,000 clones; over 8.5% of them were singletons. Clones ranked in the top ten supply 6% of the sample. Source material: PBMCs. The receptors here all came from a woman between 35 and 50 years old in good health and CMV-seropositive.

The chain is built from TRBV30 and TRBJ1-5; D might be TRBD1 (6 bases). Germline V lookup: CDR1 GTSNPN, CDR2 SVGIG (reference sequence). Deletions cut 4 bases from V and 3 bases from J, with 10 bases between. This CDR3 comprises 13 residues. Here the CDR3 reads CAWNRVYNQPQHF. For the CDR3, the DNA is TGTGCCTGGAACAGGGTGTACAATCAGCCCCAGCATTTT. Full variable domain (outside the CDR3, taken from reference TRBV30 and TRBJ1-5): SQTIHQWPATLVQPVGSPLSLECTVEGTSNPNLYWYRQAAGRGLQLLFYSVGIGQISSEVPQNLSASRPQDRQFILSSKKLLLSDSGFYLCAWNRVYNQPQHFGDGTRLSIL.

V gene TRBV10-2 combines with J gene TRBJ1-5, with D tentatively TRBD1 (5 bases). V shed 2 bases and J shed 4 bases, with 12 bases lying between them. In germline, CDR1 is WSHSY, CDR2 SAAADI. The CDR3 covers 15 residues. This CDR3 reads CASSEIGGGNQPQHF. The CDR3 nucleotides read TGCGCCAGCAGTGAGATTGGGGGAGGGAATCAGCCCCAGCATTTT.

The V call is TRBV29-1, the J call TRBJ1-1; 8 positions match TRBD1. The CDR3 sequence is 16 residues long. The V gene's germline CDR1 is SQVTM and CDR2 ANQGSEA. V lost 5 bases, J lost 0 bases, and 11 bases stayed unmatched. CDR3 bases: TGCAGCGTTCAACACAGGACAGGGAGCATGAACACTGAAGCTTTCTTT. It yields the protein CSVQHRTGSMNTEAFF.

This clone occurred a few times. The chain recombines TRBV7-2 with TRBJ1-1; maybe TRBD1 (5 bases). The CDR3 is made up of 14 amino acids. Trimming shortened V by 3 bases and J by 5 bases, and 13 bases separated the two germline ends. Germline values: CDR1 SGHTA, CDR2 FQGNSA. The chain's CDR3 is CASSLQGSRTEAFF. The CDR3 bases are TGTGCCAGCAGCTTGCAGGGCTCCAGAACTGAAGCTTTCTTT.

This clone was detected only a few times. CDR3 residues: CASSLDLGGVGDTQYF. The CDR3 DNA follows: TGTGCCAGCAGCTTAGATTTGGGCGGGGTGGGAGATACGCAGTATTTT. The rearrangement joins TRBV11-2 to TRBJ2-3, with D perhaps matching TRBD2 (6 bases). The V end was cut by 0 bases, the J end by 5 bases, with 15 bases between. The CDR3 length is 16 residues. Germline V lookup: CDR1 SGHAT, CDR2 FQNNGV.

This clone turned up a few times. This chain joins TRBV7-3 and TRBJ2-3; D may be TRBD2 (6 bases). Looked up from germline, CDR1 is SGHTA and CDR2 is FQGTGA. The CDR3 runs to 15 residues. The V gene lost 5 bases and the J gene lost 1 base, with 13 bases spanning the gap. CDR3 sequence (DNA): TGTGCCAGCAGCAACACGGGGGATCGCACAGATACGCAGTATTTT. Protein sequence: CASSNTGDRTDTQYF.

This clone appeared a few times. The CDR3 here is CASSERDRATQETQYF. Written as DNA, the CDR3 is TGTGCCAGCAGCGAACGAGACAGGGCCACCCAAGAGACCCAGTACTTC. The chain couples TRBV9 to TRBJ2-5; 7 bases align to TRBD1. CDR1 and CDR2 from the germline V gene are SGDLS and YYNGEE. The trim removed 3 bases at V and 1 base at J, leaving 9 bases unmatched. The CDR3 runs 16 residues.

This chain uses TRBV5-1 with TRBJ2-5; D is perhaps TRBD2 (6 bases). V was clipped by 0 bases and J by 2 bases, with 14 bases between them. Germline V CDR1 and CDR2: SGHRS, YFSETQ. This CDR3 has 16 residues. As DNA, the CDR3 is TGCGCCAGCAGCTTGGCCGGGCTAGCGTTTCAAGAGACCCAGTACTTC. Its protein product is CASSLAGLAFQETQYF.

This clone has just a few counts. The rearrangement joins TRBV5-4 to TRBJ2-7; D possibly corresponds to TRBD1 (6 bases). This CDR3 region has 15 residues. Trimming shortened V by 6 bases and J by 4 bases, and 20 bases separated the two germline ends. The germline CDR1 and CDR2 sequences are SGHNT and YYREEE (reference sequence). CDR3 amino acids: CASTGSGQSKYEQYF. CDR3 bases: TGTGCCAGCACTGGAAGCGGACAGAGTAAATACGAGCAGTACTTC.

The chain employs TRBV27 and TRBJ1-1; 12 bases match TRBD1. CDR1 and CDR2 (germline): MNHEY, SMNVEV (reference sequence). CDR3 length: 18 amino acids. V lost 1 base and J lost 3; bases outside the gene matches: 9. The CDR3 sequence is CASSLLIPGQGADTEAFF. DNA of the CDR3: TGTGCCAGCAGTTTATTGATCCCGGGACAGGGGGCGGACACTGAAGCTTTCTTT.

This clone was picked up a small number of times. CDR3 coding DNA: TGTGCCATCAGGGCCGGGACAGGGGGCGCGGACACTGAAGCTTTCTTT. As protein: CAIRAGTGGADTEAFF. The chain joins TRBV10-3 to TRBJ1-1; the match to TRBD1 covers 12 bases. Trimming at V came to 6 bases and at J to 3 bases, leaving 8 bases not matched to a gene. Germline V gene sequence: CDR1 ENHRY, CDR2 SYGVKD. CDR3 length: 16 residues.

This clone was seen a handful of times. This chain connects TRBV5-1 to TRBJ1-2; D not resolved. This CDR3 has 15 amino acids. Germline lookup yields CDR1 SGHRS and CDR2 YFSETQ. The germline V and J ends were trimmed by 0 bases and 0 bases, with 9 bases remaining between them. The CDR3 is CASSLAQETNYGYTF. In DNA form, the CDR3 reads TGCGCCAGCAGCTTGGCGCAGGAAACTAACTATGGCTACACCTTC.

This clone was picked up a small number of times. The chain recombines TRBV25-1 with TRBJ2-2; perhaps TRBD1 as D (5 bases). The CDR3 totals 12 residues. From germline, CDR1 is MGHDK and CDR2 SYGVNS. The ends were cut back, 3 bases at V and 10 bases at J, with 9 bases in the middle. This CDR3 reads CASSDLGQELFF. The DNA for the CDR3 is TGTGCCAGCAGTGACCTAGGACAGGAGCTGTTTTTT.

The chain recombines TRBV13 with TRBJ1-3, with unresolved D. V was shortened by 2 bases and J by 7 bases, with 9 bases between the two germline ends. The CDR3 sequence is 13 residues long. Germline CDR1 is PRHDT and CDR2 is FYEKMQ (reference sequence). The CDR3 DNA sequence: TGTGCCAGCAGCTTACGGGTCGGGAACACCATATATTTT. Protein: CASSLRVGNTIYF.

This clone was detected only a few times. This chain joins TRBV25-1 and TRBJ1-4; the D is unclear. CDR1 MGHDK and CDR2 SYGVNS come from the germline V gene. Trimming removed 6 bases from V and 7 bases from J, with 9 bases in between. The CDR3 extends over 12 amino acids. The CDR3 protein is CASSSVGEKLFF. In DNA form, the CDR3 reads TGTGCCAGCAGCTCGGTTGGTGAAAAACTGTTTTTT.

The table lists this clone with a few counts. The chain uses TRBV7-3 and TRBJ2-2; 8 nucleotides agree with TRBD2. V trimming: 5 bases; J trimming: 7 bases; junction bases outside the gene matches: 9. The CDR3 sequence is 15 residues long. Per the germline V gene, CDR1 is SGHTA and CDR2 is FQGTGA. CDR3 sequence (DNA): TGTGCCAGCAGCCCTTCGGGGGGGCTTGACGGGGAGCTGTTTTTT. Its translation is CASSPSGGLDGELFF.

V usage is TRBV7-2 and J usage is TRBJ2-7, with 9 positions matching TRBD1. CDR1 and CDR2 (germline): SGHTA, FQGNSA. V lost 5 bases and J lost 6; bases outside the gene matches: 11. This CDR3 has 15 amino acids. CDR3 loop: CASSPSGTGFGEQYF. As DNA, the CDR3 is TGTGCCAGCAGCCCCTCCGGGACAGGGTTTGGCGAGCAGTACTTC.